These T cell receptor beta chains were read from a single sample in a study of graft-versus-host responses after intestinal transplantation. The method was immunoSEQ multiplex PCR; TCRdb's version includes in-frame clones alone and lacks a portion of them. The sample carries approximately 81,000 clones, over 75% recorded once. Their target antigens are unknown. The sample consisted of unstimulated CD8+ T cells sorted from spleen or lymph node cells, taken before transplant. The source is a human donor who was the organ donor for an intestinal transplant. Both conserved end residues are part of each CDR3. Each record gives: V gene, D gene, J gene, clone size, CDR3 protein, CDR3 DNA. D genes are given only for firm matches. Clone size is stated in some rows and not others, as once, few, many or a class when expanded.

v_gene: TRBV4-1; d_gene: NA; j_gene: TRBJ2-7; abundance: NA; CDR3aa: CASSQFQFSSYEQYF; CDR3nt: TGCGCCAGCAGCCAATTTCAGTTCAGCTCCTACGAGCAGTACTTC
v_gene: TRBV6-5; d_gene: TRBD1; j_gene: TRBJ1-1; abundance: NA; CDR3aa: CASSYLGTGDTEAFF; CDR3nt: TGTGCCAGCAGTTATCTTGGGACAGGGGACACTGAAGCTTTCTTT
v_gene: TRBV28; d_gene: NA; j_gene: TRBJ2-1; abundance: NA; CDR3aa: CASSLGTNSYNEQFF; CDR3nt: TGTGCCAGCAGTTTAGGGACGAACTCCTACAATGAGCAGTTCTTC
v_gene: TRBV19; d_gene: NA; j_gene: TRBJ1-1; abundance: NA; CDR3aa: CASKGFMNTEAFF; CDR3nt: TGTGCCAGTAAGGGGTTCATGAACACTGAAGCTTTCTTT
v_gene: TRBV4-2; d_gene: NA; j_gene: TRBJ2-7; abundance: NA; CDR3aa: CASSFIADSSYEQYF; CDR3nt: TGTGCCAGCAGCTTTATAGCGGACAGCTCCTACGAGCAGTACTTC
v_gene: TRBV6-1; d_gene: NA; j_gene: TRBJ2-1; abundance: once; CDR3aa: CASSEKGTPWNEQFF; CDR3nt: TGTGCCAGCAGTGAGAAAGGGACTCCTTGGAATGAGCAGTTCTTC
v_gene: TRBV27; d_gene: NA; j_gene: TRBJ2-7; abundance: once; CDR3aa: CASSLGAGSSYEQYF; CDR3nt: TGTGCCAGCAGTTTGGGTGCAGGGTCCTCCTACGAGCAGTACTTC
v_gene: TRBV28; d_gene: TRBD2; j_gene: TRBJ2-1; abundance: NA; CDR3aa: CASSQTSGGAYEQFF; CDR3nt: TGTGCCAGCAGCCAAACTAGCGGGGGGGCATATGAGCAGTTCTTC
v_gene: TRBV6-4; d_gene: TRBD2; j_gene: TRBJ2-2; abundance: NA; CDR3aa: CASSDSLLAGAHTGELFF; CDR3nt: TGTGCCAGCAGTGACTCGTTACTAGCGGGGGCCCACACCGGGGAGCTGTTTTTT
v_gene: TRBV28; d_gene: NA; j_gene: TRBJ2-7; abundance: NA; CDR3aa: CASSSPLDMSSYEQYF; CDR3nt: TGTGCCAGCAGTTCCCCCCTTGACATGAGCTCCTACGAGCAGTACTTC
v_gene: TRBV5-1; d_gene: NA; j_gene: TRBJ1-3; abundance: few; CDR3aa: CASSLGPQNTIYF; CDR3nt: TGCGCCAGCAGCTTGGGGCCCCAAAACACCATATATTTT
v_gene: TRBV7-9; d_gene: NA; j_gene: TRBJ2-5; abundance: once; CDR3aa: CASSRLIETQYF; CDR3nt: TGTGCCAGCAGCCGCTTAATTGAGACCCAGTACTTC
v_gene: TRBV30; d_gene: NA; j_gene: TRBJ2-3; abundance: NA; CDR3aa: CAWSGADGADTQYF; CDR3nt: TGTGCCTGGAGTGGGGCGGATGGGGCAGATACGCAGTATTTT
v_gene: TRBV7-8; d_gene: NA; j_gene: TRBJ2-3; abundance: once; CDR3aa: CASSPGSSDTQYF; CDR3nt: TGTGCCAGCAGCCCGGGGAGTTCAGATACGCAGTATTTT
v_gene: TRBV4-1; d_gene: NA; j_gene: TRBJ1-5; abundance: NA; CDR3aa: CASSQGPTGNQPQHF; CDR3nt: TGCGCCAGCAGCCAAGGGCCCACAGGTAATCAGCCCCAGCATTTT
v_gene: TRBV6-1; d_gene: TRBD2; j_gene: TRBJ2-3; abundance: NA; CDR3aa: CASSEGGGLAGVFITDTQYF; CDR3nt: TGTGCCAGCAGTGAAGGGGGAGGGCTAGCGGGGGTTTTTATCACAGATACGCAGTATTTT
v_gene: TRBV19; d_gene: TRBD2; j_gene: TRBJ2-2; abundance: NA; CDR3aa: CASSPAGGPRYTGELFF; CDR3nt: TGTGCCAGTAGTCCCGCGGGGGGACCGCGGTACACCGGGGAGCTGTTTTTT
v_gene: TRBV5-1; d_gene: NA; j_gene: TRBJ1-2; abundance: once; CDR3aa: CASSLGPIGVDGYTF; CDR3nt: TGCGCCAGCAGCTTGGGTCCTATCGGGGTGGATGGCTACACCTTC
v_gene: TRBV30; d_gene: NA; j_gene: TRBJ2-3; abundance: NA; CDR3aa: CAWSVPYSTDTQYF; CDR3nt: TGTGCCTGGAGTGTGCCATATAGCACAGATACGCAGTATTTT
v_gene: TRBV4-2; d_gene: NA; j_gene: TRBJ1-5; abundance: NA; CDR3aa: CASSQQWGDNQPQHF; CDR3nt: TGTGCCAGCAGCCAACAGTGGGGGGATAATCAGCCCCAGCATTTT
v_gene: TRBV7-9; d_gene: NA; j_gene: TRBJ2-5; abundance: NA; CDR3aa: CASSFPTPLTREGETQYF; CDR3nt: TGTGCCAGCAGCTTCCCAACGCCCTTGACGCGGGAAGGGGAGACCCAGTACTTC
v_gene: TRBV27; d_gene: TRBD2; j_gene: TRBJ2-7; abundance: NA; CDR3aa: CASSLTSASSYEQYF; CDR3nt: TGTGCCAGCAGTCTCACTAGCGCTTCGTCCTACGAGCAGTACTTC
v_gene: TRBV27; d_gene: NA; j_gene: TRBJ2-3; abundance: NA; CDR3aa: CASSLGRWQDTQYF; CDR3nt: TGTGCCAGCAGTTTAGGGCGTTGGCAAGATACGCAGTATTTT
v_gene: TRBV5-1; d_gene: NA; j_gene: TRBJ2-3; abundance: NA; CDR3aa: CASISGAGRGDTQYF; CDR3nt: TGCGCCAGCATCTCCGGCGCTGGCCGTGGAGATACGCAGTATTTT